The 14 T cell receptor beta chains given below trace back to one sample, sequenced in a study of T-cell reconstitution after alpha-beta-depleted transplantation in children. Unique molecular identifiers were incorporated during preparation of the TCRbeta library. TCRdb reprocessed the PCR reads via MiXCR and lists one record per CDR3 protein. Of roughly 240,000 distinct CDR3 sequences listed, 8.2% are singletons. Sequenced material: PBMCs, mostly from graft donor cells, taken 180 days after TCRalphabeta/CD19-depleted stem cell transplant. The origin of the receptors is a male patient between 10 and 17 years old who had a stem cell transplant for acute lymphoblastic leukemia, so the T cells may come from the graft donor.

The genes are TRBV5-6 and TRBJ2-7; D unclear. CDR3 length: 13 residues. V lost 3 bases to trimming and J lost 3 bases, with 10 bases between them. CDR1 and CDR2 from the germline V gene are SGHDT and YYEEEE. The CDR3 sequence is CASSSENSYEQYF. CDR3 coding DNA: TGTGCCAGCAGCTCCGAAAACAGCTACGAGCAGTACTTC.

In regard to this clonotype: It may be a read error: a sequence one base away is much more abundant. The CDR3 is CASSLSWGMGQPQHF. In DNA, the CDR3 is TGTGCCAGCAGCTTATCCTGGGGGATGGGTCAGCCCCAGCATTTT. The chain links TRBV7-9 to TRBJ1-5; D is perhaps TRBD1 (5 bases). The germline V gene encodes CDR1 SEHNR and CDR2 FQNEAQ (reference sequence). V shed 2 bases and J shed 6 bases, with 14 bases lying between them. This CDR3 has 15 amino acids.

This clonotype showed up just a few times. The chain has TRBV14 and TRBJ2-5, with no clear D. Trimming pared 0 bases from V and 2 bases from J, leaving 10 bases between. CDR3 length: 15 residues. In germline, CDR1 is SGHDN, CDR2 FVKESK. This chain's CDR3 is CASSQDRHRQETQYF. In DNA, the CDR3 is TGTGCCAGCAGCCAAGATAGGCACAGACAAGAGACCCAGTACTTC. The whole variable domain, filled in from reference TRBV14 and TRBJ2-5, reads EAGVTQFPSHSVIEKGQTVTLRCDPISGHDNLYWYRRVMGKEIKFLLHFVKESKQDESGMPNNRFLAERTGGTYSTLKVQPAELEDSGVYFCASSQDRHRQETQYFGPGTRLLVL.

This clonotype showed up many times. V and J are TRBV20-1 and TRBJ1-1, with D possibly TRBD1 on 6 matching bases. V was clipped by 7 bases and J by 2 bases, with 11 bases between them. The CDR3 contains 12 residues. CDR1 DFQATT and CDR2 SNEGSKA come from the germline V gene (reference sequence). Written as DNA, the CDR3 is TGCAGTGGCATCAGGGGTAACACTGAAGCTTTCTTT. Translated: CSGIRGNTEAFF.

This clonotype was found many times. CDR3 bases: TGTGCCAGCAGTGAAGAATTCGTGGCATCCACCTACGAGCAGTACTTC. This codes for CASSEEFVASTYEQYF. The V gene is TRBV6-1, the J gene TRBJ2-7; the D is unclear. Germline CDR1 reads MNHNS; CDR2 reads SASEGT. V lost 1 base to trimming and J lost 2 bases, with 15 bases between them. The CDR3 is made up of 16 amino acids.

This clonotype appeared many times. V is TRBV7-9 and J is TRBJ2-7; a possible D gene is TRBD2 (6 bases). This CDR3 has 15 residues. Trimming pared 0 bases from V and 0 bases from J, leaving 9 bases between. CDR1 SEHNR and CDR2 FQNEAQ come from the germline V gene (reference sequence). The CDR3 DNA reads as TGTGCCAGCAGCTTAGCGCGTAGCGGCTCCTACGAGCAGTACTTC. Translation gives CASSLARSGSYEQYF.

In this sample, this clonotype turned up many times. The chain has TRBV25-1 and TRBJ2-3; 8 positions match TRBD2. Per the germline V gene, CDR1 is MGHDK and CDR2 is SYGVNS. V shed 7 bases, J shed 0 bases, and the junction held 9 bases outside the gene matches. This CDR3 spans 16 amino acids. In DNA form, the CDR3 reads TGTGCCAGCATAACTAGCGGTCACCCTAGCACAGATACGCAGTATTTT. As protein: CASITSGHPSTDTQYF.

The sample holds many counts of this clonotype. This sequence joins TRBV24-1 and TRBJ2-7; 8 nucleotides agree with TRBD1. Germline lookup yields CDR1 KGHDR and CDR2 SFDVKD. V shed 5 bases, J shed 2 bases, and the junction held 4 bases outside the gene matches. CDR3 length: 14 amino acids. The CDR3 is CATSGGTGPYEQYF. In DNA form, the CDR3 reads TGTGCCACCAGTGGAGGGACAGGTCCCTACGAGCAGTACTTC.

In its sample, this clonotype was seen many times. The CDR3 DNA reads as TGTGCCAGCAGTTACGGACAGTTCGGGCAGCCCCAGCATTTT. This gives the protein CASSYGQFGQPQHF. V and J are TRBV6-5 and TRBJ1-5; perhaps TRBD1 as D (6 bases). V shed 2 bases and J shed 7 bases, with 12 bases lying between them. In germline, CDR1 is MNHEY, CDR2 SVGAGI. This CDR3 contains 14 residues.

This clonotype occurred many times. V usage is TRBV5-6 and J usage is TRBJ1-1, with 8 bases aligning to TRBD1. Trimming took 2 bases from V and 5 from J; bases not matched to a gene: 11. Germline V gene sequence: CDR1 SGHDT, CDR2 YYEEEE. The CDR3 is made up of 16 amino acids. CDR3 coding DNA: TGTGCCAGCAGCTTTAAACAGGGGGAACTCCATACTGAAGCTTTCTTT. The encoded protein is CASSFKQGELHTEAFF.

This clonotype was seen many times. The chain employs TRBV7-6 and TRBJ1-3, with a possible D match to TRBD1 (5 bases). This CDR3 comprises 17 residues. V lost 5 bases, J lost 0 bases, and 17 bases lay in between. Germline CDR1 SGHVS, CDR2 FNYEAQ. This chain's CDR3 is CASSPQQDGFSGNTIYF. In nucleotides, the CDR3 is TGTGCCAGCAGCCCGCAACAGGACGGATTCTCTGGAAACACCATATATTTT.

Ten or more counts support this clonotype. CDR3 region: CASSPRTGNPPSNQPQHF. As DNA, the CDR3 is TGTGCCAGCAGCCCGAGAACAGGGAATCCACCTAGCAATCAGCCCCAGCATTTT. The V and J genes are TRBV7-8 and TRBJ1-5; maybe TRBD1 (6 bases). Between the trimmed V and J ends, which lost 5 bases and 0 bases, there was a span of 20 bases. Germline lookup yields CDR1 SGHVS and CDR2 FQNEAQ. This CDR3 has 18 amino acids.

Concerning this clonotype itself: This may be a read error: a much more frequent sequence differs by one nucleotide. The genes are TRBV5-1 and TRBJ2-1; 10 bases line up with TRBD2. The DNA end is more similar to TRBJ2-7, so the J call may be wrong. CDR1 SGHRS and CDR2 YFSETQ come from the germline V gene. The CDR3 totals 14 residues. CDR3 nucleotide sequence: TGCGCCAGGCTGGGGACTAGCGTCAATAATGAGCAGTACTTC. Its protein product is CARLGTSVNNEQYF.

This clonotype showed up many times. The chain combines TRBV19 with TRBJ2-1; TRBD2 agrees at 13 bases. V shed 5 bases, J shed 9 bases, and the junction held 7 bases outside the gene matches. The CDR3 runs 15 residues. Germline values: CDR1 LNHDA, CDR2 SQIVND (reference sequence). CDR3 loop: CASSGLAGDESEQFF. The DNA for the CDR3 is TGTGCCAGTAGTGGACTAGCGGGGGACGAAAGTGAGCAGTTCTTC.